In this sample, the clone carrying this TCR beta chain turned up a few times. Antigen: not known. V was pared by 5 bases and J by 5 bases, with 15 bases of the junction left unmatched. Germline lookup yields CDR1 MNHEY and CDR2 SVGEGT. The CDR3 length is 16 residues. These data come from a study of T-cell memory formation after mild COVID-19. Study outcomes and limitations: Pre-infection memory showed some responding clones, and this suggested that cross-reactive memory joined. Clonal second-wave expansions that peaked on day 37 had unconfirmed SARS-CoV-2 specificity. The study found contracting CD4+ clones mainly in CM and EM and contracting CD8+ clones in EMRA.

Constant-segment-primed 5'RACE gave TCR alpha and TCR beta cDNA libraries with sample barcodes and UMIs. One entry per CDR3 protein, called by TCRdb with MiXCR from the 5' RACE reads. This table has about 390,000 distinct CDR3 sequences, roughly 20% appearing once. The source material was PBMCs or a T cell subset sorted from them (not recorded which). This receptor was obtained from an adult woman who had mild COVID-19 (a few samples of this study predate the infection). Cell type and time point are not known. The genes are TRBV6-2 or TRBV6-3 and TRBJ2-7; 7 positions match TRBD2. CDR3 DNA sequence: TGTGCCAGCAGTATGTCTGGGAGGGCCAATTCGGACGAGCAGTACTTC. It yields the protein CASSMSGRANSDEQYF.